This entry is about one T cell receptor beta chain. There are a few counts of this clone. No cognate antigen has been identified for it. One base away there is no much larger clone; base qualities are not given. These data come from a study of blood T cell repertoires in COVID-19 (dated by TCRdb to about 2020). With regard to the full study: The collaborator samples originated in the United States, Italy and Spain and spanned the acute and convalescent phases of COVID-19. The repertoires were released in a freely available public database intended as a resource for research on the immune response to SARS-CoV-2. Where available, HLA class I and class II types were obtained from metadata supplied by the sample provider rather than from assay-based typing. Samples came from the ongoing ImmuneRACE study (first 160 participants) plus 1,254 subjects from 6 global collaborators. Nearly every sample came with metadata listing a de-identified subject ID, COVID-19 status, age in years and sex. The material from the prospective study consisted of cDNA or gDNA derived from T cells, B-cell-depleted T cells, or PBMCs. The dataset comprised deeply sampled blood TCRbeta repertoires from subjects exposed to, actively infected with, or recovered from COVID-19.

Participants in the prospective study were enrolled through a virtual design, were aged 18 to 89 years, and lived in 24 United States geographic areas. To assign participants to cohorts, the prospective study relied on clinical history that participants themselves reported in a screening survey and a study questionnaire. In the prospective study, whole blood, serum and a nasopharyngeal or oropharyngeal swab were collected from each participant by mobile phlebotomists. Additional blood draws and questionnaires over an approximately two-month period could optionally be provided by prospective study participants. Blood samples from the prospective study were shipped frozen or at room temperature prior to DNA extraction. From a lookup of the germline V gene (reference sequence), CDR1 and CDR2 are LNHDA and SQIVND. The CDR3 has 13 amino acids, counting the end cysteine and phenylalanine. Only the CDR3 portion is preserved as DNA: 39 bases, with reading frame beginning at the first base. V lost 2 bases and J lost 2 bases; the stretch between them is 6 bases long.

Beyond this particular receptor, the publication reports: The quantity of clinical and demographic metadata differed by source and by participant and was supplied without curation.

TCRbeta CDR3 regions were amplified from genomic DNA using the immunoSEQ Assay, a bias-controlled multiplex PCR. The authors' pipeline ran thus. The number of nucleated cells in each sample was estimated by amplification of reference gene primers within the assay. Sequence reads were collapsed and filtered to measure the absolute abundance of every unique TCRbeta CDR3 rearrangement. For each sample, productive Simpson clonality was calculated as the square root of Simpson's diversity index over productive rearrangements. Held by TCRdb, this immuneACCESS table contains in-frame sequences only and omits some clones. Under half of the omission traces to an unresolved V gene where checked; the cause of the rest is unknown. V and J calls plus clone size are reproduced from that table; the DNA served to infer D and trimming. In all, the sample holds 310,000 or so clones, and 85% to 90% of those were seen once. The ten largest account for about 1.7% of the sample.

The receptor chain draws on TRBV19 and TRBJ2-5, with the D gene uncertain. The sequencing sample was made of PBMCs or T cells enriched from blood (not recorded which). This receptor was identified in a woman under 30 with acute COVID-19. The CDR3 here reads CASSIQDQETQYF. The DNA sequence is as follows: TGTGCCAGTAGTATACAGGATCAAGAGACCCAGTACTTC.